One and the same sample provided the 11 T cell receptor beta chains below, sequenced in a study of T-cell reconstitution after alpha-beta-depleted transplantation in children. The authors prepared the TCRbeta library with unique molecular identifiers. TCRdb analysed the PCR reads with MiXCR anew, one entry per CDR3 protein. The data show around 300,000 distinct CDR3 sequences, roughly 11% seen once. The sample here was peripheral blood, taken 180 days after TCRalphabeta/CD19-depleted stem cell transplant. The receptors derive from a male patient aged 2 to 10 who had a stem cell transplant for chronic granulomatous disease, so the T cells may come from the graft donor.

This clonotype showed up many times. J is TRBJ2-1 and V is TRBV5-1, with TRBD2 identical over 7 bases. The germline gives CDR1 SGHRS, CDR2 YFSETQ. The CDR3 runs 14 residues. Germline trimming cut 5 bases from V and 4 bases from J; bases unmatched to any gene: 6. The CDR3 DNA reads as TGCGCCAGCAGAGAGGGGAGGGATTACAATGAGCAGTTCTTC. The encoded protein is CASREGRDYNEQFF.

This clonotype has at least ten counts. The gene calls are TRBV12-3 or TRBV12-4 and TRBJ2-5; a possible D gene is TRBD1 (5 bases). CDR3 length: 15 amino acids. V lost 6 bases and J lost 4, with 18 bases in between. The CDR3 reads CASSPLAQGGETQYF. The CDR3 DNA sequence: TGTGCCAGCAGCCCCTTGGCGCAGGGCGGAGAGACCCAGTACTTC.

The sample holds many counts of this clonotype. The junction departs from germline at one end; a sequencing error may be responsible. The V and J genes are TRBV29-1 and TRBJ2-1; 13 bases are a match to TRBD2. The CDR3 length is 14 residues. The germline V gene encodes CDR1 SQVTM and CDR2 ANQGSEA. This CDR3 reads CSVTGLAGINERFF. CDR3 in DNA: TGCAGCGTCACGGGACTAGCGGGGATTAATGAGCGGTTCTTC.

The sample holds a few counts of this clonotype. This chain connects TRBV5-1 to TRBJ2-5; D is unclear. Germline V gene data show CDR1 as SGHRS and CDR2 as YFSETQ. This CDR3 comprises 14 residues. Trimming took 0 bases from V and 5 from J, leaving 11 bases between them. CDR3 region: CASSLAEKRETQYF. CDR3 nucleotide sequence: TGCGCCAGCAGCTTGGCTGAAAAAAGGGAGACCCAGTACTTC.

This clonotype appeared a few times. CDR3 nucleotide sequence: TGCAGTGCTAGGTTTAAGGGGTTTTGGGGAGCTAATGAAAAACTGTTTTTT. It translates to CSARFKGFWGANEKLFF. The rearrangement joins TRBV20-1 to TRBJ1-4; a weak D match, TRBD1 (5 bases). The V end was cut by 3 bases, the J end by 3 bases, with 20 bases between. The CDR3 spans 17 residues. CDR1 DFQATT and CDR2 SNEGSKA come from the germline V gene (reference sequence).

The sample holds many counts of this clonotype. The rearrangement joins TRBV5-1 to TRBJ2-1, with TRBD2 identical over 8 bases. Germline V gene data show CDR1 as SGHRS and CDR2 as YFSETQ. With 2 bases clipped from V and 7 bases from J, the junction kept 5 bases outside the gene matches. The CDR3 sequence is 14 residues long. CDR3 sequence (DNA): TGCGCCAGCAGCTTTCCTACTAGCGGTAATGAGCAGTTCTTC. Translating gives CASSFPTSGNEQFF. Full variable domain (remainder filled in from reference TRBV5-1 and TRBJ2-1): KAGVTQTPRYLIKTRGQQVTLSCSPISGHRSVSWYQQTPGQGLQFLFEYFSETQRNKGNFPGRFSGRQFSNSRSEMNVSTLELGDSALYLCASSFPTSGNEQFFGPGTRLTVL.

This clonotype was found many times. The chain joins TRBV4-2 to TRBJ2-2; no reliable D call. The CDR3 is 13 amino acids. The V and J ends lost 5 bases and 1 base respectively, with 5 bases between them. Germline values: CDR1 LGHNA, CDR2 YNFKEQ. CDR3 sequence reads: CASSTKNTGELFF. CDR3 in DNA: TGTGCCAGCAGCACAAAGAACACCGGGGAGCTGTTTTTT.

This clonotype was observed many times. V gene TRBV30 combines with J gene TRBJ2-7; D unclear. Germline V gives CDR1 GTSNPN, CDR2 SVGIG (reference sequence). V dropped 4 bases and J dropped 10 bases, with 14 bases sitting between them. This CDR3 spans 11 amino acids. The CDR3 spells CAWTRRVEQYF. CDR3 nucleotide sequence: TGTGCCTGGACTCGTAGGGTAGAACAGTACTTC.

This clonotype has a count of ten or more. CDR3 sequence: CASSLWRGGTSGRFF. Here the CDR3 DNA reads TGTGCCAGCAGTTTATGGCGGGGGGGTACTAGCGGGAGGTTCTTC. The V and J genes are TRBV28 and TRBJ2-1, with 11 bases aligning to TRBD2. Germline assignment: CDR1 MDHEN and CDR2 SYDVKM. The CDR3 is made up of 15 amino acids. Trimming at V came to 0 bases and at J to 15 bases, leaving 10 bases not matched to a gene.

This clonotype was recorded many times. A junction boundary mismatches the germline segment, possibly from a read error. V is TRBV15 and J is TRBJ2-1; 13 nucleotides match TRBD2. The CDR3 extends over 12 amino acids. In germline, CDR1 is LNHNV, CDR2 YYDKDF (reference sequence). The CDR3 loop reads CATSRDTSGRGF. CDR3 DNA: TGTGCCACCAGCAGGGATACTAGCGGGAGGGGATTC. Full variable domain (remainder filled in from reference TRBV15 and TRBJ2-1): DAMVIQNPRYQVTQFGKPVTLSCSQTLNHNVMYWYQQKSSQAPKLLFHYYDKDFNNEADTPDNFQSRRPNTSFCFLDIRSPGLGDTAMYLCATSRDTSGRGFGPGTRLTVL.

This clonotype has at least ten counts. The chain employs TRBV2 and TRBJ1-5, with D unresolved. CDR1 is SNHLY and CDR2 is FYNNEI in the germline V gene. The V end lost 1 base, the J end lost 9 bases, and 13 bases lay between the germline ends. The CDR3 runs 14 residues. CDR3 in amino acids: CASSEVGSPGPQHF. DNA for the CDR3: TGTGCCAGCAGTGAAGTCGGCAGCCCCGGGCCCCAGCATTTT.